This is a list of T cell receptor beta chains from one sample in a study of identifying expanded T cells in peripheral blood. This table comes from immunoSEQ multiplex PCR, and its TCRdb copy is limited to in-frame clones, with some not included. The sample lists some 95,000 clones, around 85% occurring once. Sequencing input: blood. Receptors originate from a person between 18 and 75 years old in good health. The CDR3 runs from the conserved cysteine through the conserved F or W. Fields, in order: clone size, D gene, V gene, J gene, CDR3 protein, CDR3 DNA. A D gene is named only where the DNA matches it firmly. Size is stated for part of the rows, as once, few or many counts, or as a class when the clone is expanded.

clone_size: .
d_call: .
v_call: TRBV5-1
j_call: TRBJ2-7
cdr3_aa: CASSLAASQEDEQYF
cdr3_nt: TGCGCCAGCAGCTTGGCTGCAAGCCAGGAGGATGAGCAGTACTTC

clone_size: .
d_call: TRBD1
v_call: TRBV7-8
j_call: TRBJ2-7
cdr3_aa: CASSLGRSGTGVDEQYF
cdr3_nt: TGTGCCAGCAGCTTAGGGCGATCCGGGACAGGAGTAGACGAGCAGTACTTC

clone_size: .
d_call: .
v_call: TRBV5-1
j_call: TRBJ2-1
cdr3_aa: CASSLGYDYNEQFF
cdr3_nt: TGCGCCAGCAGCTTGGGGTATGACTACAATGAGCAGTTCTTC

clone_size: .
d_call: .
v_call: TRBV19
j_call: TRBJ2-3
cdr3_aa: CASARRGLSTDTQYF
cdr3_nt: TGTGCCAGTGCTCGCCGGGGCCTGAGCACAGATACGCAGTATTTT

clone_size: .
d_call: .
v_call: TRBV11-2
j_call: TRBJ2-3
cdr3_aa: CASSLTGRLTDTQYF
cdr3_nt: TGTGCCAGCAGCTTAACGGGTCGTCTCACAGATACGCAGTATTTT

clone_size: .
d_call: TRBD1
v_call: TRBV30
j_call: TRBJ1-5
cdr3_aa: CAWNRGLGQPQHF
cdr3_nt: TGTGCCTGGAACAGGGGGCTGGGTCAGCCCCAGCATTTT

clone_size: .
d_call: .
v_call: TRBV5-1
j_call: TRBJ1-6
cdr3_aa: CASKDTSPSSYNSPLHF
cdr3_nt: TGCGCCAGCAAGGACACTTCCCCGAGCTCCTATAATTCACCCCTCCACTTT

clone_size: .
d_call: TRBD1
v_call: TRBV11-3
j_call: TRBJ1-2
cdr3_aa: CASSARDSYGYTF
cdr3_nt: TGTGCCAGCAGCGCTAGGGACAGCTATGGCTACACCTTC

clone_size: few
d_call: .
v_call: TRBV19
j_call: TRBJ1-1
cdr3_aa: CASSQGNTEAFF
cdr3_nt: TGTGCCAGTAGTCAGGGGAACACTGAAGCTTTCTTT

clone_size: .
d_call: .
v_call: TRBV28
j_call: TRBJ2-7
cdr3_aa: CASSDFAGQYEQYF
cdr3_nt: TGTGCCAGCAGCGATTTTGCGGGACAGTACGAGCAGTACTTC

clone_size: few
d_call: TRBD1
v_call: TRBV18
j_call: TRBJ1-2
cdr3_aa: CASSPTGDGYTF
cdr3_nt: TGTGCCAGCTCACCAACAGGGGATGGCTACACCTTC

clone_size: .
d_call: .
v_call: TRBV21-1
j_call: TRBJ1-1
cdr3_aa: CASSRPGQGDDTEAFF
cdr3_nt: TGTGCCAGCAGCAGACCGGGACAGGGGGACGACACTGAAGCTTTCTTT

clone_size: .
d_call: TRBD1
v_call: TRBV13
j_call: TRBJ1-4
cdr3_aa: CASKGGGTGGEKLFF
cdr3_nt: TGTGCCAGCAAGGGAGGTGGAACAGGGGGCGAAAAACTGTTTTTT

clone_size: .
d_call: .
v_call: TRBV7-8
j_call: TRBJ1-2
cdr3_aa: CASSFQGYGYTF
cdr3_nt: TGTGCCAGCAGCTTCCAGGGGTATGGCTACACCTTC

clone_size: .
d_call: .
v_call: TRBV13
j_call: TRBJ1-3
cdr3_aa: CASRFSSSGNTIYF
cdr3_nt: TGTGCCAGCAGGTTCAGTAGCTCTGGAAACACCATATATTTT

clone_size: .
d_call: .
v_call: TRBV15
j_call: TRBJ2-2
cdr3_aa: CATSRDPQGGELFF
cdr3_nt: TGTGCCACCAGCAGAGATCCGCAAGGCGGGGAGCTGTTTTTT

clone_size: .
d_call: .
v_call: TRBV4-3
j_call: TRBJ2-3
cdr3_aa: CASSQEGRRVQYF
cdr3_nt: TGCGCCAGCAGCCAAGAGGGGAGGAGAGTTCAGTATTTT

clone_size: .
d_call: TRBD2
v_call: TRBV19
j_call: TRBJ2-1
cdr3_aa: CASSIVDSGGNEQFF
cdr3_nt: TGTGCCAGTAGTATAGTTGATAGCGGGGGCAATGAGCAGTTCTTC

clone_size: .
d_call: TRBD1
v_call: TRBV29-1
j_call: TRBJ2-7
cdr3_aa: CSVANRGRRDGRYEQYF
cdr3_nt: TGCAGCGTTGCTAACAGGGGACGACGCGATGGGAGATACGAGCAGTACTTC

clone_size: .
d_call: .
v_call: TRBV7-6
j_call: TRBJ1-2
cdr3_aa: CASSSDPGHRAGGYTF
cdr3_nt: TGTGCCAGCAGCTCCGACCCGGGACACCGAGCGGGCGGCTACACCTTC

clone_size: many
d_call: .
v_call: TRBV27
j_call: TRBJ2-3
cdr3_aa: CASSPRTERGTQYF
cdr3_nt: TGTGCCAGCAGTCCGCGGACCGAACGGGGTACGCAGTATTTT

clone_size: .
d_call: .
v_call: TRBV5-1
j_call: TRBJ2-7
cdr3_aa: CASSREVPYEQYF
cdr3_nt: TGCGCCAGCAGCCGGGAAGTCCCCTACGAGCAGTACTTC

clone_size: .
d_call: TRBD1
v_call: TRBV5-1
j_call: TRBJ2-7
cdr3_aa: CASSYGTDESYEQYF
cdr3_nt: TGCGCCAGCAGTTATGGGACAGATGAGTCCTACGAGCAGTACTTC

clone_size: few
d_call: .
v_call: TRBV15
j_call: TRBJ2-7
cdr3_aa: CATSRGGGSLRLQYF
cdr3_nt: TGTGCCACCAGCAGAGGGGGGGGCAGTTTAAGGTTGCAGTACTTC

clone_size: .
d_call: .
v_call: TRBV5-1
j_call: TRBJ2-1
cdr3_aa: CASSPSNNEQFF
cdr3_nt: TGCGCCAGCAGCCCGAGCAACAATGAGCAGTTCTTC

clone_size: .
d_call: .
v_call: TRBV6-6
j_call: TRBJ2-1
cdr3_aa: CASKEGTNEQFF
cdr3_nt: TGTGCCAGCAAAGAGGGGACCAATGAGCAGTTCTTC

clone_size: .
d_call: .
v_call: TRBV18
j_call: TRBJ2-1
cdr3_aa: CASSLGPSTLLDEQFF
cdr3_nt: TGTGCCAGCTCACTAGGACCCTCGACGCTATTGGATGAGCAGTTCTTC

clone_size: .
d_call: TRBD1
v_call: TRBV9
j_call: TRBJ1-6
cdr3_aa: CASSPPGQGDNSPLHF
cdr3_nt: TGTGCCAGCAGCCCGCCCGGACAGGGCGATAATTCACCCCTCCACTTT

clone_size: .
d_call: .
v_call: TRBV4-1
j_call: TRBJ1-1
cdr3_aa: CASSHAPERAEAFF
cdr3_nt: TGCGCCAGCAGCCATGCCCCAGAGAGGGCCGAAGCTTTCTTT